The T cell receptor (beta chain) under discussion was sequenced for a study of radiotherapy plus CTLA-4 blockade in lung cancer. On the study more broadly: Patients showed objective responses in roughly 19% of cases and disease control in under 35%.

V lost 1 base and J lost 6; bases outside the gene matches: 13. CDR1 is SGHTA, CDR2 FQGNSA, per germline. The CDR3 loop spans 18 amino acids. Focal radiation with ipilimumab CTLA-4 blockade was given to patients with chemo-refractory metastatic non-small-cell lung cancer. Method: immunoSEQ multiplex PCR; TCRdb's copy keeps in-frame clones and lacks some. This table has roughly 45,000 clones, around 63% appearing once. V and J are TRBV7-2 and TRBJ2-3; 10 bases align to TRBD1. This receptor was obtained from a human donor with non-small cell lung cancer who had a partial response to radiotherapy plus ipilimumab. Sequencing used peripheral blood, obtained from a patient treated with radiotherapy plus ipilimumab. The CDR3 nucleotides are TGTGCCAGCAGCTTAGTGGGACAGGGGACAAGGGGCTTGGATACGCAGTATTTT. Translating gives CASSLVGQGTRGLDTQYF.